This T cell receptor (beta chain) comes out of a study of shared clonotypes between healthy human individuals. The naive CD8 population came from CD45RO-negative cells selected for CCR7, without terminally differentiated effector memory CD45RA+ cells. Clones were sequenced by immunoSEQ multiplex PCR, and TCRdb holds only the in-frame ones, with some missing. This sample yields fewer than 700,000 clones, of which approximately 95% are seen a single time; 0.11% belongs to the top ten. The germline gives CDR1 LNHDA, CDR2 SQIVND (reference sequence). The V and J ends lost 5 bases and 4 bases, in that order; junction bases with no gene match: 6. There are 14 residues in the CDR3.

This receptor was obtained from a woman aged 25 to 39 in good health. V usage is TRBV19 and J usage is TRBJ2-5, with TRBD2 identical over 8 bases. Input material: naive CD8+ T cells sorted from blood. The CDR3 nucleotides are TGTGCCAGTAGTCCCGGGAGGGGGGGAGAGACCCAGTACTTC. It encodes CASSPGRGGETQYF.